This T cell receptor (beta chain) originates from a study of T cell repertoires in MIS-A myocarditis. Some clones are missing from TCRdb's copy, which holds only in-frame ones; the method was immunoSEQ multiplex PCR. This table has about 10,000 clones, 85% to 90% appearing once. The germline CDR1 and CDR2 sequences are KGHDR and SFDVKD. The V and J ends lost 3 bases and 9 bases respectively, with 8 bases between them. The CDR3 sequence is 12 residues long. The sequence came from a man between 18 and 35 years old with fulminant myocarditis from multisystem inflammatory syndrome in adults (MIS-A) after COVID-19. Sequencing input: thoracic lymph node tissue obtained at autopsy. This chain connects TRBV24-1 to TRBJ2-1; D may be TRBD1 (5 bases). For the CDR3, the DNA is TGTGCCACCAGTGATGACCAGGGTGAGCAGTTCTTC. Translated: CATSDDQGEQFF.